These 27 T cell receptor beta chains share one sample of origin, sequenced in a study of blood T cells in healthy people across ages. A second PCR, run for roughly 7 to 11 cycles, used a sample-barcoded 5' primer plus a J-beta primer mix. TCRdb re-analysed the 5' RACE reads in MiXCR, keeping a single row per CDR3 protein. Among about 700,000 distinct CDR3 sequences listed, around 32% were seen once. The sequenced material came from blood. All receptors come from a woman aged 80 or older in good health.

This clonotype was seen a single time. The CDR3 nucleotides are TGCAGTGCAGGGCGGGGGGGGCATGAGCAGTACTTC. This translates into CSAGRGGHEQYF. This chain joins TRBV20-1 and TRBJ2-5; 9 nucleotides match TRBD2. Trimming removed 6 bases from V and 11 bases from J; junction bases left unmatched: 10. This CDR3 has 12 amino acids. The V gene's germline CDR1 is DFQATT and CDR2 SNEGSKA (reference sequence).

The sample holds many counts of this clonotype. The chain recombines TRBV5-1 with TRBJ2-1; 7 positions match TRBD1. The CDR3 spans 17 residues. Germline V lookup: CDR1 SGHRS, CDR2 YFSETQ. J lost 1 base, V lost 4 bases, and 11 bases had no gene match. The CDR3 sequence: CASSPMSGGLSYNEQFF. The CDR3 nucleotides read TGCGCCAGCAGCCCGATGTCAGGGGGATTATCCTACAATGAGCAGTTCTTC. Based on the CDR3 plus reference TRBV5-1 and TRBJ2-1, the full variable domain is KAGVTQTPRYLIKTRGQQVTLSCSPISGHRSVSWYQQTPGQGLQFLFEYFSETQRNKGNFPGRFSGRQFSNSRSEMNVSTLELGDSALYLCASSPMSGGLSYNEQFFGPGTRLTVL.

The chain uses TRBV11-2 and TRBJ2-1; TRBD1 is a possible D gene (7 bases). CDR1 is SGHAT, CDR2 FQNNGV, per germline. The CDR3 has 15 residues. The germline V and J ends were trimmed by 5 bases and 4 bases, with 15 bases remaining between them. For the CDR3, the DNA is TGTGCCAGCAGCCCCGGCGGGACAGTTTACAATGAGCAGTTCTTC. Amino acids: CASSPGGTVYNEQFF. Looking up the rest from reference TRBV11-2 and TRBJ2-1 gives the full variable domain: EAGVAQSPRYKIIEKRQSVAFWCNPISGHATLYWYQQILGQGPKLLIQFQNNGVVDDSQLPKDRFSAERLKGVDSTLKIQPAKLEDSAVYLCASSPGGTVYNEQFFGPGTRLTVL.

This clonotype appeared a few times. This rearrangement joins TRBV9 to TRBJ2-7; 9 bases align to TRBD2. The J call may not be correct, given that the DNA end is closer to TRBJ2-5. Germline CDR1 is SGDLS and CDR2 is YYNGEE. CDR3 size: 14 residues. The CDR3 reads CASSVRLAAETQYF. In DNA, the CDR3 is TGTGCCAGCAGCGTCAGACTAGCGGCGGAGACCCAGTACTTC.

This clonotype has just a few counts. A much bigger clone sits one base away, suggesting this may be a read error. The chain recombines TRBV7-6 with TRBJ2-7; tentative D call: TRBD2 (6 bases). The J call may not be correct, given that the DNA end is closer to TRBJ2-5. Per germline, CDR1 SGHVS and CDR2 FNYEAQ. The CDR3 consists of 14 residues. As DNA, the CDR3 is TGTGCCAGCAGTGGGGAAGGAGGGTCGGAGACCCAGTACTTC. Its protein product is CASSGEGGSETQYF.

This clonotype was counted ten times or more. This sequence joins TRBV20-1 and TRBJ2-1, with 10 bases that match TRBD1. V dropped 3 bases and J dropped 7; count of bases not matched to a gene: 6. The CDR3 has 14 residues. The germline V gene encodes CDR1 DFQATT and CDR2 SNEGSKA (reference sequence). The CDR3 coding sequence is TGCAGTGCTAGCACGGGACAGGGGACGAATGAGCAGTTCTTC. This translates into CSASTGQGTNEQFF.

This clonotype was recorded many times. J is TRBJ1-2 and V is TRBV6-2 or TRBV6-3, with D unresolved. This CDR3 comprises 15 residues. Germline V lookup: CDR1 MNHEY, CDR2 SVGEGT. V gave up 7 bases and J gave up 5 bases, with 20 bases separating them. CDR3: CASIEGIWATYGYTF. The CDR3 bases are TGTGCCAGCATCGAGGGAATTTGGGCGACATATGGCTACACCTTC.

This clonotype was seen a few times. V usage is TRBV5-1 and J usage is TRBJ1-1; D gene uncertain. The CDR3 extends over 15 amino acids. The ends were cut back, 2 bases at V and 2 bases at J, with 13 bases in the middle. Germline CDR1 SGHRS, CDR2 YFSETQ. As DNA, the CDR3 is TGCGCCAGCAGCTTTAGACCCACAACTAACACTGAAGCTTTCTTT. Its protein is CASSFRPTTNTEAFF.

This clonotype was detected many times. The rearrangement uses TRBV29-1 and TRBJ2-5, with D perhaps matching TRBD2 (6 bases). The CDR3 is made up of 15 amino acids. The ends were cut back, 2 bases at V and 2 bases at J, with 15 bases in the middle. CDR1 SQVTM and CDR2 ANQGSEA come from the germline V gene. The CDR3 bases are TGCAGCGTTGAAAGCCTGACTAGTTCGCAAGAGACCCAGTACTTC. As protein: CSVESLTSSQETQYF.

This clonotype occurred once. The V call is TRBV29-1, the J call TRBJ2-7; possible D gene TRBD2, 6 bases. The ends were cut back, 2 bases at V and 4 bases at J, with 15 bases in the middle. Germline CDR1 SQVTM, CDR2 ANQGSEA. This CDR3 is 14 amino acids long. CDR3 nucleotide sequence: TGCAGCGTTGAAACGGAAGCACGGGGGTACGAGCAGTACTTC. This translates into CSVETEARGYEQYF.

This chain uses TRBV6-1 with TRBJ2-6; 11 bases fit TRBD1. V trimming: 4 bases; J trimming: 1 base; junction bases outside the gene matches: 6. Germline-derived CDR1 and CDR2 are MNHNS and SASEGT. This CDR3 comprises 18 residues. CDR3 in DNA: TGTGCCAGCAGTGCCATCGGGACAGGGGGATCTGGGGCCAACGTCCTGACTTTC. It specifies CASSAIGTGGSGANVLTF.

In this sample, this clonotype turned up many times. The chain uses TRBV6-2 or TRBV6-3 and TRBJ2-7; D may be TRBD2 (6 bases). The CDR3 has 15 amino acids. The V end lost 6 bases, the J end lost 2 bases, and 17 bases lay between the germline ends. From germline, CDR1 is MNHEY and CDR2 SVGEGT. This CDR3 is CASRSTLRGTYEQYF. Here the CDR3 DNA reads TGTGCCAGCAGGTCTACCCTCCGGGGGACCTACGAGCAGTACTTC.

Turning to this clonotype: This may stem from a read error, because a much larger clone lies one nucleotide away. The chain links TRBV7-9 to TRBJ2-3; 13 nucleotides line up with TRBD2. The CDR3 runs to 17 residues. The germline gives CDR1 SEHNR, CDR2 FQNEAQ (reference sequence). The CDR3 coding sequence is TGTACCAGCAGCGCCCCCGGACTAGCGGGGGTCACAGATACGCAGTATTTT. This codes for CTSSAPGLAGVTDTQYF.

A single count supports this clonotype. At one boundary the junction diverges from the germline segment, which might be a read error. The genes are TRBV6-5 and TRBJ2-3; 9 bases map to TRBD2. This CDR3 spans 15 amino acids. The germline gives CDR1 MNHEY, CDR2 SVGAGI. The CDR3 loop is CASSYAGGRADTQDF. For the CDR3, the DNA is TGTGCCAGCAGTTACGCGGGGGGGCGGGCAGATACGCAGGATTTT.

This clonotype was recorded at least ten times. This chain links TRBV5-1 with TRBJ2-7; unclear D gene. Germline loops: CDR1 SGHRS, CDR2 YFSETQ. Trimming shortened V by 2 bases and J by 0 bases, and 21 bases separated the two germline ends. The CDR3 has 18 amino acids. This chain's CDR3 is CASSLDTTGPINSYEQYF. The CDR3 DNA follows: TGCGCCAGCAGCTTAGATACGACCGGGCCAATTAACTCCTACGAGCAGTACTTC. Drawing the rest from reference TRBV5-1 and TRBJ2-7, the complete variable domain is KAGVTQTPRYLIKTRGQQVTLSCSPISGHRSVSWYQQTPGQGLQFLFEYFSETQRNKGNFPGRFSGRQFSNSRSEMNVSTLELGDSALYLCASSLDTTGPINSYEQYFGPGTRLTVT.

This clonotype was observed a few times. The chain uses TRBV30 and TRBJ1-4; TRBD1 might be the D (5 bases). V was pared by 0 bases and J by 5 bases, with 22 bases between. From germline, CDR1 is GTSNPN and CDR2 SVGIG (reference sequence). CDR3 length: 18 amino acids. In nucleotides, the CDR3 is TGTGCCTGGAGTGTATACCGTTGGGACCCAAGGAGAAATGAAAAACTGTTTTTT. It is translated as CAWSVYRWDPRRNEKLFF.

V is TRBV5-1 and J is TRBJ2-1, with D uncertain. Trimming pared 0 bases from V and 4 bases from J, leaving 11 bases between. CDR3 size: 15 residues. CDR1 is SGHRS, CDR2 YFSETQ, per germline. In nucleotides, the CDR3 is TGCGCCAGCAGCTTGGCAGCTACCGGGTACAATGAGCAGTTCTTC. Its translation: CASSLAATGYNEQFF.

V usage is TRBV7-2 and J usage is TRBJ1-3; 12 bases match TRBD1. CDR1 and CDR2 from the germline V gene are SGHTA and FQGNSA. With V trimmed by 1 base and J by 3 bases, 10 bases remained unmatched. CDR3 length equals 19 residues. DNA for the CDR3: TGTGCCAGCAGCTTAGTTCCGGGACAGGGGGCTCGAAGTGGAAACACCATATATTTT. This gives the protein CASSLVPGQGARSGNTIYF.

This clonotype was detected ten times or more. In DNA, the CDR3 is TGCAGTGCTAGGAGTCGGGCTCGAGGGACCTCCTACGAGCAGTACTTC. It encodes CSARSRARGTSYEQYF. The rearrangement links TRBV20-1 to TRBJ2-7; tentatively, D is TRBD1 or TRBD2 (5 bases each). There are 16 residues in the CDR3. CDR1 and CDR2 from the germline V gene are DFQATT and SNEGSKA (reference sequence). V was shortened by 3 bases and J by 0 bases, with 18 bases between the two germline ends.

The chain links TRBV28 to TRBJ2-1; 15 bases are a match to TRBD2. Germline CDR1 and CDR2: MDHEN and SYDVKM. After removal of 7 bases from V and 7 bases from J, the junction contained 5 bases not matched to a gene. CDR3 size: 15 residues. CDR3 residues: CASMPGLAGGNEQFF. DNA of the CDR3: TGTGCCAGCATGCCGGGACTAGCGGGGGGTAATGAGCAGTTCTTC.

The chain has TRBV11-3 and TRBJ1-1, with D possibly TRBD1 on 5 matching bases. V dropped 2 bases and J dropped 1 base, with 8 bases sitting between them. This CDR3 has 14 amino acids. Looked up from germline, CDR1 is SGHNT and CDR2 is YENEEA. CDR3 amino acids: CASSLPGPNTEAFF. CDR3 DNA: TGTGCCAGCAGCTTACCGGGGCCGAACACTGAAGCTTTCTTT.

The rearrangement uses TRBV7-9 and TRBJ2-5; 9 nucleotides match TRBD2. The CDR3 is 17 amino acids. The germline gives CDR1 SEHNR, CDR2 FQNEAQ (reference sequence). With 0 bases clipped from V and 3 bases from J, the junction kept 8 bases outside the gene matches. CDR3 loop: CASSLALSSGGKETQYF. CDR3 nucleotide sequence: TGTGCCAGCAGCTTAGCTTTAAGTAGCGGGGGAAAAGAGACCCAGTACTTC.

Turning to this clonotype: This may arise from a read error, as a much more abundant clone is one base away. This CDR3 reads CASSSPLLAGDDTRYF. The CDR3 bases are TGTGCCAGCAGTTCCCCGCTACTAGCGGGGGACGATACGCGGTATTTT. The rearrangement links TRBV27 to TRBJ2-3, with 11 bases aligning to TRBD2. The CDR3 is 16 amino acids. Germline values: CDR1 MNHEY, CDR2 SMNVEV (reference sequence).

Only a few counts were recorded for this clonotype. A single base separates this from a much larger clone, so it may be a read error. The genes are TRBV7-9 and TRBJ2-1; 9 bases align to TRBD2. The closer fit of TRBJ2-7 to the DNA end suggests the J call may be wrong. The length of the CDR3 is 15 residues. CDR1 and CDR2 from the germline V gene are SEHNR and FQNEAQ (reference sequence). The CDR3 nucleotides are TGTGCCAGCAGCTTCACTAGCGGGTTCTACAATGAGCAGTACTTC. Its translation: CASSFTSGFYNEQYF.

In its sample, this clonotype was seen many times. The chain has TRBV6-6 and TRBJ2-7; a possible D gene is TRBD2 (5 bases). The CDR3 totals 13 residues. The germline gives CDR1 MNHNY, CDR2 SVGAGI (reference sequence). The V end was cut by 9 bases, the J end by 5 bases, with 17 bases between. CDR3 DNA sequence: TGTGCCAGTTCCTTAATGGGAGTGCACGAGCAGTACTTC. Protein sequence: CASSLMGVHEQYF.

This clonotype was seen at least ten times. This chain connects TRBV20-1 to TRBJ2-7; D possibly corresponds to TRBD2 (6 bases). Germline V lookup: CDR1 DFQATT, CDR2 SNEGSKA (reference sequence). The CDR3 covers 15 residues. The ends were cut back, 6 bases at V and 2 bases at J, with 20 bases in the middle. The CDR3 loop reads CSALYPQRAPYEQYF. The CDR3 region has the DNA TGCAGTGCGCTGTATCCCCAGCGGGCCCCCTACGAGCAGTACTTC.

This clonotype came up many times. The chain is built from TRBV7-2 and TRBJ2-5; 8 nucleotides align to TRBD2. V trimming: 5 bases; J trimming: 5 bases; junction bases outside the gene matches: 10. The CDR3 totals 15 residues. CDR1 SGHTA and CDR2 FQGNSA come from the germline V gene. Here the CDR3 DNA reads TGTGCCAGCAGCCTGTCCCCGGGGGGGCGGGAGACCCAGTACTTC. Protein sequence: CASSLSPGGRETQYF.